What follows are 9 T cell receptor beta chains derived from one specimen sequenced in a study of shared clonotypes between healthy human individuals (dated by TCRdb to 2018 to 2020). Library preparation employed the immunoSEQ multiplex PCR assay. What TCRdb holds here is the immuneACCESS table cut down to in-frame rearrangements. Part of the clones is not present; checked against another copy, under half of the missing clones reflect an unresolved V gene, and the others are unexplained. Here the sample has roughly 680,000 clones; roughly 72% occur a single time. The ten most abundant clones make up around 1.7% of the sample. Sequencing input: memory CD4+ T cells sorted from blood. The cell subset or site label, as the study defines it: CD45RA-negative fraction. All receptors come from a woman younger than 45 in good health.

The chain links TRBV5-6 to TRBJ2-7; 8 positions agree with TRBD1. V gave up 4 bases and J gave up 2 bases; unmatched junction bases: 8. Germline CDR1 reads SGHDT; CDR2 reads YYEEEE. CDR3 size: 15 residues. The CDR3 region is CASSLGTGGPYEQYF. The CDR3, as DNA: TGTGCCAGCAGCCTGGGCACAGGGGGGCCCTACGAGCAGTACTTC.

This chain uses TRBV11-2 with TRBJ2-7; tentative D call: TRBD2 (6 bases). V was cut by 5 bases and J by 2 bases, with 16 bases left in between. Germline loops: CDR1 SGHAT, CDR2 FQNNGV. The CDR3 sequence is 15 residues long. The CDR3 protein is CASSQGFQRAYEQYF. CDR3 nucleotide sequence: TGTGCCAGCAGCCAAGGGTTCCAGCGGGCCTACGAGCAGTACTTC.

V gene TRBV2 combines with J gene TRBJ2-7; 9 bases map to TRBD1. Germline CDR1 reads SNHLY; CDR2 reads FYNNEI. With 4 bases clipped from V and 6 bases from J, the junction kept 7 bases outside the gene matches. The CDR3 consists of 14 residues. The CDR3 sequence is CASSGTGEKSEQYF. The CDR3 bases are TGTGCCAGCAGTGGGACAGGGGAAAAGTCCGAGCAGTACTTC.

Many counts were recorded for this clone. The chain links TRBV5-1 to TRBJ2-3; perhaps TRBD2 as D (7 bases). Germline-derived CDR1 and CDR2 are SGHRS and YFSETQ. The V and J ends lost 0 bases and 5 bases respectively, with 10 bases between them. The CDR3 covers 14 residues. CDR3 sequence: CASSLAGGQDTQYF. DNA of the CDR3: TGCGCCAGCAGCTTGGCCGGGGGGCAAGATACGCAGTATTTT.

V and J are TRBV5-1 and TRBJ2-7; D remains ambiguous. CDR3 length equals 15 residues. Germline assignment: CDR1 SGHRS and CDR2 YFSETQ. The ends were cut back, 4 bases at V and 6 bases at J, with 20 bases in the middle. CDR3 sequence: CASSVTGSPSTEQYF. Here the CDR3 DNA reads TGCGCCAGCAGCGTTACCGGGTCTCCTTCTACCGAGCAGTACTTC.

This chain uses TRBV30 with TRBJ2-5; the match to TRBD1 covers 7 bases. The CDR3 consists of 13 residues. Trimming took 7 bases from V and 0 from J; bases not matched to a gene: 5. Germline values: CDR1 GTSNPN, CDR2 SVGIG (reference sequence). This CDR3 reads CAYRTGNQETQYF. The CDR3 nucleotides are TGTGCCTACCGGACAGGCAACCAAGAGACCCAGTACTTC.

This chain joins TRBV7-3 and TRBJ2-5, with 9 bases lining up with TRBD2. After removal of 5 bases from V and 2 bases from J, the junction contained 3 bases not matched to a gene. Looked up from germline, CDR1 is SGHTA and CDR2 is FQGTGA. The CDR3 extends over 14 amino acids. CDR3 loop: CASSAAGGQETQYF. CDR3 DNA: TGTGCCAGCAGCGCAGCGGGGGGTCAAGAGACCCAGTACTTC.

In its sample, this clone was seen once. The J gene is TRBJ2-4, the V gene TRBV19; the D gene is possibly TRBD1 (5 bases). The ends were cut back, 2 bases at V and 0 bases at J, with 8 bases in the middle. Germline CDR1 and CDR2: LNHDA and SQIVND (reference sequence). The CDR3 loop spans 15 amino acids. CDR3 DNA: TGTGCCAGTAGTATAAAGGGGCCAGCCAAAAACATTCAGTACTTC. Its protein is CASSIKGPAKNIQYF.

The V and J genes are TRBV4-1 and TRBJ2-3; the D gene is possibly TRBD2 (6 bases). The length of the CDR3 is 20 residues. The germline V and J ends were trimmed by 0 bases and 4 bases, with 26 bases remaining between them. CDR1 and CDR2 from the germline V gene are MGHRA and YSYEKL. The CDR3, as DNA: TGCGCCAGCAGCCAAGATTTTGGGGGTTCGGCGGGGAAAAGGGCAGATACGCAGTATTTT. It translates to CASSQDFGGSAGKRADTQYF.